In its sample, the clone carrying this T cell receptor beta chain was seen once. The record originates from a study of T cell changes during pregnancy in multiple sclerosis. The repertoire was sequenced with immunoSEQ multiplex PCR; TCRdb's copy has only in-frame clones and lacks some. The sample holds about 26,000 clones, roughly nine tenths seen once. V was pared by 4 bases and J by 7 bases, with 7 bases between. CDR3 length equals 11 residues. Germline loops: CDR1 ENHRY, CDR2 SYGVKD. This sample comprised CD8+ T cells from peripheral blood mononuclear cells, obtained in the second trimester of pregnancy. The V call is TRBV10-3, the J call TRBJ1-1, with D unclear. The sequence derives from a female donor with multiple sclerosis, enrolled in a pregnancy study. The CDR3 is CAISAGSEAFF. CDR3 bases: TGTGCCATCAGTGCAGGCAGTGAAGCTTTCTTT.